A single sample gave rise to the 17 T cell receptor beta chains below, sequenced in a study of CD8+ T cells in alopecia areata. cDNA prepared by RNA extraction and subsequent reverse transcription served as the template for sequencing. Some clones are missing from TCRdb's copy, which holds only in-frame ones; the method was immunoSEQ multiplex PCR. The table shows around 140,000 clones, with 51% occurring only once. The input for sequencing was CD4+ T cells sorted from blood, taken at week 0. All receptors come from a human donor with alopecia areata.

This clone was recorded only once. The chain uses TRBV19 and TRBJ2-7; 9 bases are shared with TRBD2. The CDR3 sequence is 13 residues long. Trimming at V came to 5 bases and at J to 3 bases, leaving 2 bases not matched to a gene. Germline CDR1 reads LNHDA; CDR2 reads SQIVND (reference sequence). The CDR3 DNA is TGTGCCAGTAGTCAAGCGGGAGGCTACGAGCAGTACTTC. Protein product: CASSQAGGYEQYF.

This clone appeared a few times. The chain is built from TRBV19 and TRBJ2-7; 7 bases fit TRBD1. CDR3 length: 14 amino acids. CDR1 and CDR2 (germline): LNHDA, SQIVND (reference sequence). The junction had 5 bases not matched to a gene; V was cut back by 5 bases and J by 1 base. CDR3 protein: CASSGRQGSYEQYF. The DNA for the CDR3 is TGTGCCAGTAGTGGTCGACAGGGATCCTACGAGCAGTACTTC.

CDR3 amino acids: CASSPVGGRYEQYF. The CDR3 DNA sequence: TGTGCCAGCAGCCCTGTAGGCGGGCGATACGAGCAGTACTTC. The chain employs TRBV27 and TRBJ2-7, with D possibly being TRBD2 (5 bases). CDR1 is MNHEY, CDR2 SMNVEV, per germline (reference sequence). Trimming cost V 6 bases and J 4 bases, with 16 bases left between them. The CDR3 totals 14 residues.

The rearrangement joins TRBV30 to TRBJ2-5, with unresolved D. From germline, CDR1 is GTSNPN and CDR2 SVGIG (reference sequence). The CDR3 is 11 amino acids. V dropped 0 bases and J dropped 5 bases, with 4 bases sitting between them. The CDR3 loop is CAWSVKETQYF. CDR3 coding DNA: TGTGCCTGGAGTGTCAAGGAGACCCAGTACTTC. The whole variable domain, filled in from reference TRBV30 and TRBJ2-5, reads SQTIHQWPATLVQPVGSPLSLECTVEGTSNPNLYWYRQAAGRGLQLLFYSVGIGQISSEVPQNLSASRPQDRQFILSSKKLLLSDSGFYLCAWSVKETQYFGPGTRLLVL.

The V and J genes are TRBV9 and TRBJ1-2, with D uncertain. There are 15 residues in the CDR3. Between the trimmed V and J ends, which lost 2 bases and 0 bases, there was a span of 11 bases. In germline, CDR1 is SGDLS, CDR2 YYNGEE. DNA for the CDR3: TGTGCCAGCAGCGTCGCAGGAACCGCTAACTATGGCTACACCTTC. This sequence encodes CASSVAGTANYGYTF.

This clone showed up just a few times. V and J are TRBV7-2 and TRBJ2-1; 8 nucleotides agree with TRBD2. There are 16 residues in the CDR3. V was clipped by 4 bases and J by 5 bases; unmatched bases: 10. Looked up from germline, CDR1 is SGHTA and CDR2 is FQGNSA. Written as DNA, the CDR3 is TGTGCCAGCAGCTACTCCGCGGGACTAGGGAACAATGAGCAGTTCTTC. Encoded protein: CASSYSAGLGNNEQFF.

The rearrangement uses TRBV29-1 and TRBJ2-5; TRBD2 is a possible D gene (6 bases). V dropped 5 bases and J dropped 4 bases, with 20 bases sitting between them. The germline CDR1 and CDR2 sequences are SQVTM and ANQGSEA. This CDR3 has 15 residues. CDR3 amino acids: CSVSLSGVGSETQYF. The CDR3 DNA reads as TGCAGCGTTTCCCTCTCGGGGGTGGGGTCAGAGACCCAGTACTTC. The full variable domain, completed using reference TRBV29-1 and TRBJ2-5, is SAVISQKPSRDICQRGTSLTIQCQVDSQVTMMFWYRQQPGQSLTLIATANQGSEATYESGFVIDKFPISRPNLTFSTLTVSNMSPEDSSIYLCSVSLSGVGSETQYFGPGTRLLVL.

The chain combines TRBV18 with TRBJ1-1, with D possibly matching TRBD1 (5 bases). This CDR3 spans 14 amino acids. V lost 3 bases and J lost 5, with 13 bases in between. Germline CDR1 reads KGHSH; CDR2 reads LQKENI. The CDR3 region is CASSPQGIGTEAFF. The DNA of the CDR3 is TGTGCCAGCTCACCTCAGGGAATTGGAACTGAAGCTTTCTTT.

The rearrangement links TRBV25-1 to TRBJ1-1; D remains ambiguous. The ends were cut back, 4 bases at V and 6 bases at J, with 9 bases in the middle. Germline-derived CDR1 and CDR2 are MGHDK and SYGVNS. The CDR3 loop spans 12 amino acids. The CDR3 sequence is CASSATRAEAFF. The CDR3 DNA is TGTGCCAGCAGTGCCACAAGGGCTGAAGCTTTCTTT.

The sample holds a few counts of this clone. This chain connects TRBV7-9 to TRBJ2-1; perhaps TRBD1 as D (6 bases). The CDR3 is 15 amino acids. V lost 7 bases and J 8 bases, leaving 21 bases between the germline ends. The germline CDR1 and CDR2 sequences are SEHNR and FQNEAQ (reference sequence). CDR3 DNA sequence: TGTGCCAGCAACAGGGCCCGGACGGGGCGTGATGAGCAGTTCTTC. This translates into CASNRARTGRDEQFF.

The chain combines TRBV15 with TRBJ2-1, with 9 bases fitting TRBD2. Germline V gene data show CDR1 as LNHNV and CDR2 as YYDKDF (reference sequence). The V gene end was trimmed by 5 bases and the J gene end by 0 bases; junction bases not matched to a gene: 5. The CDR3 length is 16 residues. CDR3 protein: CATSSSGISSYNEQFF. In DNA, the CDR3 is TGTGCCACCAGCTCTAGCGGGATTAGCTCCTACAATGAGCAGTTCTTC.

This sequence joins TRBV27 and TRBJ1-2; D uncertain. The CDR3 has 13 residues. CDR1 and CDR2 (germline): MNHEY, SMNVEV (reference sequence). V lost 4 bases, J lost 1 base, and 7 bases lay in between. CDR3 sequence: CASSYTINYGYTF. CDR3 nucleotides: TGTGCCAGCAGTTATACGATTAACTATGGCTACACCTTC.

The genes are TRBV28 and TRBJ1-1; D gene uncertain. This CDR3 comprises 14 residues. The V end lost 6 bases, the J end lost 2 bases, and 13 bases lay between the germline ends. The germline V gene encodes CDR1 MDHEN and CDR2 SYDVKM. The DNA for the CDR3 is TGTGCCAGCAGGCCCGGACCGACAAACACTGAAGCTTTCTTT. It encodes CASRPGPTNTEAFF.

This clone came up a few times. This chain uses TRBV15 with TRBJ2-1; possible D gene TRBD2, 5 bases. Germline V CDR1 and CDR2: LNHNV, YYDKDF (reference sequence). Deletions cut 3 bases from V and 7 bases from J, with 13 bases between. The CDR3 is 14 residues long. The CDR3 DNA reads TGTGCCACCAGCAGTGGAGGAGCGTATAATGAGCAGTTCTTC. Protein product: CATSSGGAYNEQFF. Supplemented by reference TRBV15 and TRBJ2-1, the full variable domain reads DAMVIQNPRYQVTQFGKPVTLSCSQTLNHNVMYWYQQKSSQAPKLLFHYYDKDFNNEADTPDNFQSRRPNTSFCFLDIRSPGLGDTAMYLCATSSGGAYNEQFFGPGTRLTVL.

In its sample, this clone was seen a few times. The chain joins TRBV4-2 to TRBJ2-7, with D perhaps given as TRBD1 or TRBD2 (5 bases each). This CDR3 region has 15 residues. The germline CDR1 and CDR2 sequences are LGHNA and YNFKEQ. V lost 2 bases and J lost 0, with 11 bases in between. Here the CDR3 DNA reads TGTGCCAGCAGCCAATACCGGGACCCCTCCTACGAGCAGTACTTC. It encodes CASSQYRDPSYEQYF.

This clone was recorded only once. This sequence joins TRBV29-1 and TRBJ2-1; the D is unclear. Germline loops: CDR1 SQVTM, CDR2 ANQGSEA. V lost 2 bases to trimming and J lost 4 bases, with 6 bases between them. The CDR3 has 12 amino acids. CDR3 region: CSVERQYNEQFF. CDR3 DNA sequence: TGCAGCGTTGAAAGGCAGTACAATGAGCAGTTCTTC.

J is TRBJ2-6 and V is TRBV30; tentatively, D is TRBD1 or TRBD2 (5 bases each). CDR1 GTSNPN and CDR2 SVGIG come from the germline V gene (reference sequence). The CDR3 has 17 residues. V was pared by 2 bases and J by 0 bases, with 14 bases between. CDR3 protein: CAWSPRGRFSGANVLTF. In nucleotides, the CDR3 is TGTGCCTGGAGTCCCCGGGGACGGTTCTCTGGGGCCAACGTCCTGACTTTC.